This T cell receptor (beta chain) was captured in a study of shared clonotypes between healthy human individuals. Study background: CD4 naive and CD4 memory each took three plates per donor, while CD8 naive took two and CD8 memory one.

A word on this clone: The target antigen is unknown.

Whole-study findings and limits: Some clonotypes were shared by all four sorted-subset donors, while others were not shared. The non-shared ones had lower generation probabilities than the shared ones.

The assay used deep level. In the original analysis: For the immunoSEQ data, sequences were junction-only without quality scores, so filtering differed. Assay used: immunoSEQ multiplex PCR; TCRdb lists only in-frame clones, some missing. That table furnishes V, J and clone size, whereas the DNA furnished D and trimming. The sample lists over 2 million clones; 85% to 95% were seen once. Trimming pared 3 bases from V and 6 bases from J, leaving 14 bases between. Germline V gives CDR1 SNHLY, CDR2 FYNNEI. The length of the CDR3 is 14 residues. The V call is TRBV2, the J call TRBJ1-2, with a weak D call TRBD1 (6 bases). This TCR derives from a young man in good health. The sample was naive CD4+ T cells sorted from blood. Indicated subset: CD45RA+ positively selected. This chain's CDR3 is CASSEVRGTDGYTF. The CDR3 DNA reads as TGTGCCAGCAGTGAGGTCAGGGGCACAGATGGCTACACCTTC. The full variable domain, its missing parts supplied by reference TRBV2 and TRBJ1-2, is EPEVTQTPSHQVTQMGQEVILRCVPISNHLYFYWYRQILGQKVEFLVSFYNNEISEKSEIFDDQFSVERPDGSNFTLKIRSTKLEDSAMYFCASSEVRGTDGYTFGSGTRLTVV.